Each of the 3 T cell receptor beta chains below was sequenced from the same sample in a study of T cells in Graves' hyperthyroidism and ophthalmopathy. TCR beta CDR3 regions were amplified from RNA. In the first-round RT-PCR of the TCR CDR3, the HTBI primer set was used. One entry per CDR3 protein results from TCRdb running MiXCR on the multiplex PCR reads. The data show hundreds of thousands of distinct CDR3 sequences, with about a sixth seen just once and around 3.5% held by the top ten. The sequenced material came from blood. Receptor source: a middle-aged woman with Graves' ophthalmopathy.

This clonotype occurred many times. The CDR3 is CASSLHGQGQETQYF. The CDR3 DNA reads as TGTGCCAGCAGTTTACACGGACAGGGACAAGAGACCCAGTACTTC. V is TRBV28 and J is TRBJ2-5; TRBD1 agrees at 8 bases. J gave up 2 bases and V 2 bases, and 4 bases lay outside the gene matches. This CDR3 region has 15 residues. CDR1 and CDR2 (germline): MDHEN, SYDVKM. Using reference TRBV28 and TRBJ2-5 for the parts outside the CDR3, the full variable domain is DVKVTQSSRYLVKRTGEKVFLECVQDMDHENMFWYRQDPGLGLRLIYFSYDVKMKEKGDIPEGYSVSREKKERFSLILESASTNQTSMYLCASSLHGQGQETQYFGPGTRLLVL.

This clonotype has more than one count but fewer than ten. The chain has TRBV20-1 and TRBJ1-4, with TRBD1 as a possible D gene (6 bases). V gave up 6 bases and J gave up 1 base, with 18 bases separating them. Germline V gene sequence: CDR1 DFQATT, CDR2 SNEGSKA (reference sequence). This CDR3 spans 16 amino acids. CDR3 sequence: CSATNPGAGTNEKLFF. The CDR3 region has the DNA TGCAGTGCCACCAATCCAGGGGCGGGAACTAATGAAAAACTGTTTTTT.

The chain recombines TRBV11-2 with TRBJ2-1; the match to TRBD1 covers 7 bases. After removal of 5 bases from V and 15 bases from J, the junction contained 16 bases not matched to a gene. The CDR3 spans 14 residues. The germline V gene encodes CDR1 SGHAT and CDR2 FQNNGV. As DNA, the CDR3 is TGTGCCAGCAGCACACGGGACAGCTCATCAGGTGGGTTCTTC. This gives the protein CASSTRDSSSGGFF.